This record covers a single T cell receptor (beta chain). From the 5' RACE reads, TCRdb called clonotypes with MiXCR, one entry per CDR3 protein. Of tens of thousands of distinct CDR3 sequences in the sample, approximately 9.7% were seen once. The V end was cut by 6 bases, the J end by 6 bases, with 26 bases between. The CDR3 is 18 residues long. Germline V CDR1 and CDR2: LNHDA, SQIVND (reference sequence). This sample stems from a study of early T cells in non-severe SARS-CoV-2 infection. The TCR sequence derives from an adult who was a healthcare worker with PCR-confirmed SARS-CoV-2 infection or an uninfected control (not recorded which). This chain links TRBV19 with TRBJ2-2; D call uncertain. Sequencing was done on a sample of whole blood. The CDR3 DNA is TGTGCCAGTAGATGGGGATCTTTAGGTGATGGTGTCCCCGGGGAGCTGTTTTTT. This sequence encodes CASRWGSLGDGVPGELFF. The variable domain in full, completed from reference TRBV19 and TRBJ2-2, reads DGGITQSPKYLFRKEGQNVTLSCEQNLNHDAMYWYRQDPGQGLRLIYYSQIVNDFQKGDIAEGYSVSREKKESFPLTVTSAQKNPTAFYLCASRWGSLGDGVPGELFFGEGSRLTVL.